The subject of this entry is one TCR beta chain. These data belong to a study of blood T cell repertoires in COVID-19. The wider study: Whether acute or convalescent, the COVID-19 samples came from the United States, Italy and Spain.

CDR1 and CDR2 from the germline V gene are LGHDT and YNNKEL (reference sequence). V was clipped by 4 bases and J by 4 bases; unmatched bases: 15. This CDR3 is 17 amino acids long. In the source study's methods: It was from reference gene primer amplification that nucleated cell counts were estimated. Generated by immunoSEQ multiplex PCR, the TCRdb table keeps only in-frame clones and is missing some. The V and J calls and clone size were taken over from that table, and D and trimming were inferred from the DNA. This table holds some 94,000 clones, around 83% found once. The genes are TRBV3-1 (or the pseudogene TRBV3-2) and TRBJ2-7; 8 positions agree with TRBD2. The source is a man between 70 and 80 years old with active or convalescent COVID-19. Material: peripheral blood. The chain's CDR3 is CASSRYRGGGSTYEQYF. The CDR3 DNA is TGTGCCAGCAGCCGGTATCGAGGCGGGGGGTCGACATACGAGCAGTACTTC.